The text below deals with one T cell receptor beta chain. Its antigen remains unidentified. These data come from a study of CD8 T cells in Susac syndrome. Findings and limits, study-wide: Individuals included in the TCR sequencing and HLA analysis were acknowledged by the study to be relatively few in number.

In the multiple sclerosis control group, patients were treatment-naive and had stable or active relapsing-remitting disease. TEMRA cells were FACS-enriched, with CD8+ and CD4+ T cells isolated negatively. The RNA input was roughly 0.5 to 1 ug, and it was reverse transcribed with random hexamers. TCRdb reprocessed the immunoSEQ multiplex PCR reads via MiXCR and lists one record per CDR3 protein. This table holds some 150,000 distinct CDR3 sequences, roughly 95% found once. V gave up 8 bases and J gave up 4 bases, with 15 bases separating them. The V gene's germline CDR1 is SNHLY and CDR2 FYNNEI. This CDR3 has 13 residues.

The gene calls are TRBV2 and TRBJ2-7; D is undetermined. The clonotype was recovered from a human donor with multiple sclerosis. Material for sequencing was CD8+ T cells from PBMCs. The CDR3: CASSPVPPYEQYF. In nucleotides, the CDR3 is TGTGCCAGCTCCCCGGTACCGCCTTACGAGCAGTACTTC.